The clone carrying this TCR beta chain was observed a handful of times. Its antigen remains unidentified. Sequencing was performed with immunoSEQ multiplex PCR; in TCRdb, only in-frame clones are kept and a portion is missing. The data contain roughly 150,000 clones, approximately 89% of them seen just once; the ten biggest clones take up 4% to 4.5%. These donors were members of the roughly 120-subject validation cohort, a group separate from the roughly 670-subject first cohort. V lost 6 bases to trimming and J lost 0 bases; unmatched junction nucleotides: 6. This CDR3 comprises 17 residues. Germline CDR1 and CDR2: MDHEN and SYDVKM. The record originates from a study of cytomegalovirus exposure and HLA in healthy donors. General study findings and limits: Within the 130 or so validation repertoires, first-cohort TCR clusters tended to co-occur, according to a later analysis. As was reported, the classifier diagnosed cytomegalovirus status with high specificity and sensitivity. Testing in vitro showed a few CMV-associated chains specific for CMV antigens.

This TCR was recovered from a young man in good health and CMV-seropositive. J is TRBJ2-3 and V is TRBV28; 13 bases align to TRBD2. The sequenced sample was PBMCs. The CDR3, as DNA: TGTGCCAGCAGCCCCGGACTAGCGGGAGATAGCACAGATACGCAGTATTTT. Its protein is CASSPGLAGDSTDTQYF.